Presented here are 32 T cell receptor beta chains from one specimen sequenced in a study of CD4 and CD8 cells across lung adenocarcinoma regions. In TCRdb, the PCR reads were re-called with MiXCR into one record per CDR3 protein. The table includes 10,000 to 15,000 distinct CDR3 sequences, roughly 48% detected once. The sequenced sample consisted of CD8+ T cells from the margin of a lung tumor. These receptors all come from a female donor with lung adenocarcinoma. The CD4 and CD8 labels of this study may be unreliable.

This clonotype is classed as medium-sized. The gene calls are TRBV6-5 and TRBJ2-1, with 11 positions matching TRBD2. There are 15 residues in the CDR3. Germline V gene sequence: CDR1 MNHEY, CDR2 SVGAGI. The V gene end was trimmed by 4 bases and the J gene end by 1 base; junction bases not matched to a gene: 0. The CDR3 DNA sequence: TGTGCCAGCAGTTGGACTAGCGGGTCCTACAATGAGCAGTTCTTC. Its translation is CASSWTSGSYNEQFF.

Details on this clonotype: One junction end does not reproduce the germline sequence, and a read error may be involved. This sequence joins TRBV6-1 and TRBJ2-6; the match to TRBD2 covers 10 bases. The CDR3 extends over 18 amino acids. Germline V gene sequence: CDR1 MNHNS, CDR2 SASEGT. This chain's CDR3 is CASSGLSGGAAGSYVLSF. The CDR3 DNA reads TGTGCCAGCAGTGGACTAAGCGGGGGGGCAGCTGGCTCCTACGTCCTGTCTTTC.

The genes are TRBV10-1 and TRBJ2-3, with a possible D match to TRBD2 (5 bases). Germline V gene sequence: CDR1 WNHNN, CDR2 SYGVQD (reference sequence). The V and J ends lost 7 bases and 5 bases respectively, with 16 bases between them. The CDR3 runs 14 residues. The DNA for the CDR3 is TGCGCCAGCACGGGGTTAAGAGGCAAAGATACGCAGTATTTT. Its translation is CASTGLRGKDTQYF.

The CDR3, as DNA: TGTGCCACCAGTGAACCCGGGACACAGCAGTTCTTC. Protein product: CATSEPGTQQFF. The gene calls are TRBV24-1 and TRBJ2-1; D possibly corresponds to TRBD1 (6 bases). Germline V CDR1 and CDR2: KGHDR, SFDVKD. This CDR3 contains 12 residues. Trimming took off 4 bases at V and 11 bases at J, with 11 bases between the two ends.

This clonotype was observed once. The gene calls are TRBV12-3 or TRBV12-4 and TRBJ2-2, with TRBD1 matching 9 bases. Matching the DNA end better, TRBJ2-3 makes the J call doubtful. The CDR3 has 14 amino acids. For the CDR3, the DNA is TGTGCCAGCAGTGTACAGGGGGCAATCGGGGCGCAGTATTTT. This sequence encodes CASSVQGAIGAQYF.

The chain recombines TRBV7-7 with TRBJ2-2; unclear D gene. V was pared by 3 bases and J by 0 bases, with 8 bases between. The germline V gene encodes CDR1 SSHAT and CDR2 FNYEAQ (reference sequence). The CDR3 runs to 15 residues. CDR3: CASSFGNANTGELFF. CDR3 in DNA: TGTGCCAGCAGCTTTGGGAACGCGAACACCGGGGAGCTGTTTTTT.

CDR3 in DNA: TGTGCCAGCAGGGCTAGCGGGGGCCGTGACAAAGAGACCCAGTACTTC. Encoded protein: CASRASGGRDKETQYF. V usage is TRBV6-1 and J usage is TRBJ2-5; 10 bases are shared with TRBD2. Germline CDR1 is MNHNS and CDR2 is SASEGT. J lost 3 bases, V lost 6 bases, and 10 bases had no gene match. The CDR3 length is 16 residues.

This clonotype was found many times. Given a much more abundant clone one base away, this may be a read error. The chain combines TRBV6-2 or TRBV6-3 with TRBJ2-5, with D maybe TRBD1 (5 bases). Deletions cut 2 bases from V and 11 bases from J, with 33 bases between. This CDR3 has 19 amino acids. Germline V gene data show CDR1 as MNHEY and CDR2 as SVGEGT. The CDR3 nucleotides are TGTGCCAGCAGTTACCGAAATTACAGGTTACCACCGAAACTCAATGAGCAGTACTTC. This sequence encodes CASSYRNYRLPPKLNEQYF.

The CDR3 nucleotides are TGCGCAGCCGGGACAGGGGACACAGATCCCCAGTATTTT. It translates to CAAGTGDTDPQYF. The chain has TRBV10-2 and TRBJ2-3, with 10 positions matching TRBD1. Per germline, CDR1 WSHSY and CDR2 SAAADI. This CDR3 contains 13 residues.

As regards this clonotype: The CDR3 carries no conserved terminal phenylalanine or tryptophan, so it likely arises from a read error. V usage is TRBV6-1 and J usage is TRBJ2-1; 16 bases agree with TRBD2. Losses at the gene ends were 7 bases for V and 13 bases for J; bases not matched to a gene: 16. The CDR3 consists of 17 residues. Germline V gene data show CDR1 as MNHNS and CDR2 as SASEGT. Here the CDR3 DNA reads TGTGCCAGCACCCCGGGACTAGCGGGAGGGAGGCAAGAGACCCAGTTCTTG. This gives the protein CASTPGLAGGRQETQFL.

Note on this clonotype: An end of the junction differs from the germline gene, which may be a read error. The chain links TRBV6-1 to TRBJ2-5; possibly TRBD1 or TRBD2 for D (6 bases each). This CDR3 spans 16 amino acids. Per the germline V gene, CDR1 is MNHNS and CDR2 is SASEGT. CDR3 bases: TGTGTCTGCAGGGGCACCGGGGGCGATGGCCAAGAGACCCAGTACTTT. Its translation: CVCRGTGGDGQETQYF.

There are many counts of this clonotype. J is TRBJ2-1 and V is TRBV7-6; no clear D. CDR1 SGHVS and CDR2 FNYEAQ come from the germline V gene. The V end lost 1 base, the J end lost 10 bases, and 11 bases lay between the germline ends. CDR3 length equals 13 residues. CDR3 residues: CASSLGAAYEQFF. DNA for the CDR3: TGTGCCAGCAGCTTAGGGGCGGCTTACGAGCAGTTCTTC.

This chain links TRBV6-5 with TRBJ2-1; 9 positions match TRBD1. The germline V gene encodes CDR1 MNHEY and CDR2 SVGAGI. V was pared by 4 bases and J by 3 bases, with 7 bases of the junction left unmatched. This CDR3 comprises 16 residues. Here the CDR3 reads CASSSATGGNYNEQFF. The CDR3 DNA sequence: TGTGCCAGCAGTTCGGCGACAGGGGGGAACTACAATGAGCAGTTCTTC.

This chain joins TRBV7-3 and TRBJ2-1; D possibly corresponds to TRBD2 (5 bases). In germline, CDR1 is SGHTA, CDR2 FQGTGA. Trimming shortened V by 5 bases and J by 2 bases, and 13 bases separated the two germline ends. CDR3 length equals 15 residues. The CDR3 protein is CASSQGPGAYNEQFF. The CDR3 DNA is TGTGCCAGCAGCCAAGGGCCCGGGGCCTACAATGAGCAGTTCTTC.

Here the CDR3 DNA reads TGTGCCAGCAGCGCACACAGGGGTTCTGAAGCTTTCTTT. It encodes CASSAHRGSEAFF. The chain uses TRBV7-2 and TRBJ1-1; 7 nucleotides match TRBD1. V lost 5 bases to trimming and J lost 6 bases; unmatched junction nucleotides: 6. Germline CDR1 is SGHTA and CDR2 is FQGNSA. The CDR3 loop spans 13 amino acids.

In this sample, this clonotype turned up many times. The rearrangement links TRBV27 to TRBJ2-1, with 13 bases lining up with TRBD2. The CDR3 loop spans 15 amino acids. The germline CDR1 and CDR2 sequences are MNHEY and SMNVEV (reference sequence). V was pared by 6 bases and J by 5 bases, with 4 bases of the junction left unmatched. This CDR3 reads CASRSGTSGNNEQFF. The CDR3 DNA is TGTGCCAGCAGATCCGGGACTAGCGGGAACAATGAGCAGTTCTTC.

This clonotype was seen just once. One junction end does not reproduce the germline sequence, and a read error may be involved. In DNA, the CDR3 is TGTGCCAGCAGTTACCATCAGGAGTCTTCGAGCACAGGTACGCAGTATTTT. Translating it yields CASSYHQESSSTGTQYF. The V call is TRBV6-5, the J call TRBJ2-3; D is perhaps TRBD1 (5 bases). Germline V gene data show CDR1 as MNHEY and CDR2 as SVGAGI. This CDR3 has 17 amino acids.

The chain links TRBV6-1 to TRBJ2-1; TRBD2 matches 14 bases. The CDR3 covers 14 residues. The germline gives CDR1 MNHNS, CDR2 SASEGT. Unmatched junction bases numbered 4, after V lost 8 bases and J lost 7 bases. The CDR3: CASEGTSGGNEQFF. The CDR3 nucleotides read TGTGCCAGCGAAGGGACTAGCGGGGGAAATGAGCAGTTCTTC.

Note on this clonotype: At one boundary the junction diverges from the germline segment, which might be a read error. V and J are TRBV6-1 and TRBJ2-5; tentatively, D is TRBD1 or TRBD2 (6 bases each). The CDR3 extends over 15 amino acids. Looked up from germline, CDR1 is MNHNS and CDR2 is SASEGT. CDR3 bases: TGTGCCAGGGGGCTGGGGGGCCGGGGCCAAGATACCCAGTATTTC. It encodes CARGLGGRGQDTQYF.

This clonotype has at least ten counts. This chain joins TRBV4-2 and TRBJ2-1; D remains ambiguous. This CDR3 region has 18 residues. Germline assignment: CDR1 LGHNA and CDR2 YNFKEQ. The V gene lost 0 bases and the J gene lost 4 bases, with 19 bases spanning the gap. The CDR3 DNA is TGTGCCAGCAGCCAAGAGGGAATAGAACAAGCCCCTTACAATGAGCAGTTCTTC. This codes for CASSQEGIEQAPYNEQFF.

Within the sample, this clonotype is medium-sized. The chain has TRBV6-1 and TRBJ2-1, with D perhaps TRBD1 (6 bases). The J call may be incorrect, as the DNA end agrees better with TRBJ2-7. CDR1 is MNHNS and CDR2 is SASEGT in the germline V gene. This CDR3 is built from 14 residues. The CDR3 coding sequence is TGTGCCAGCAGCGATTGGACAGTCTCCTACGAGCAGTACTTC. This translates into CASSDWTVSYEQYF.

With respect to this clonotype: The DNA is left out, because the CDR3 cannot be placed on it with certainty; the CDR3 is given as TCRdb lists it. The rearrangement joins TRBV6-1 to TRBJ2-1; TRBD2 was called by the table and not checked on the DNA. The CDR3 comprises 17 residues, both ends counted. From germline, CDR1 is MNHNS and CDR2 SASEGT. The CDR3 sequence: CASSDFFGGGNYNEQFF.

This chain links TRBV27 with TRBJ2-1; D possibly corresponds to TRBD2 (6 bases). Near its end, the DNA agrees better with TRBJ2-3, so the J call may be wrong. The CDR3 is 15 residues long. Germline V gene sequence: CDR1 MNHEY, CDR2 SMNVEV (reference sequence). CDR3 loop: CASSYVGGGLSEQYF. The CDR3 DNA follows: TGTGCCAGCAGTTACGTGGGAGGAGGTTTAAGTGAGCAGTATTTT.

Many counts were recorded for this clonotype. The chain is built from TRBV14 and TRBJ2-2, with D uncertain. From germline, CDR1 is SGHDN and CDR2 FVKESK. The V end lost 4 bases, the J end lost 8 bases, and 14 bases lay between the germline ends. The CDR3 is made up of 14 amino acids. The DNA of the CDR3 is TGTGCCAGCAGCCCGGGTCCTGTTGGGGGGGAGCTGTTTTTT. The encoded protein is CASSPGPVGGELFF.

About this clonotype: At one of its ends the junction is not consistent with the germline gene, which may arise from a read error. The chain uses TRBV6-1 and TRBJ2-2, with D tentatively TRBD2 (6 bases). Per germline, CDR1 MNHNS and CDR2 SASEGT. This CDR3 is 14 amino acids long. The CDR3 protein is CASKGTVSTDELYF. The CDR3 bases are TGTGCCAGCAAAGGGACTGTGAGCACCGATGAGCTGTATTTT.

This clonotype is medium-sized (0.01 to 0.1%) within its sample. The chain has TRBV6-5 and TRBJ1-1; the D is unclear. Per the germline V gene, CDR1 is MNHEY and CDR2 is SVGAGI. The CDR3 has 13 amino acids. V lost 0 bases and J lost 7, with 9 bases in between. Here the CDR3 DNA reads TGTGCCAGCAGTTACTCAGGGATGGGTGAAGCTTTCTTT. It codes for CASSYSGMGEAFF.

This clonotype rates as medium-sized. The rearrangement joins TRBV6-1 to TRBJ2-5; 11 bases agree with TRBD2. Germline V gene sequence: CDR1 MNHNS, CDR2 SASEGT. This CDR3 is built from 17 residues. V lost 2 bases and J lost 3; bases outside the gene matches: 8. The CDR3 DNA sequence: TGTGCCAGCAGTGAATCGACACTAGCGGGGGATAAAGAGACCCAGTACTTC. Protein product: CASSESTLAGDKETQYF.

The chain links TRBV6-1 to TRBJ2-1; 13 nucleotides line up with TRBD2. There are 15 residues in the CDR3. Germline trimming cut 6 bases from V and 2 bases from J; bases unmatched to any gene: 1. Germline loops: CDR1 MNHNS, CDR2 SASEGT. This chain's CDR3 is CASRLAGGPYNEQFF. CDR3 DNA sequence: TGTGCCAGCAGACTAGCGGGAGGGCCCTACAATGAGCAGTTCTTC.

This clonotype has at least ten counts. The gene calls are TRBV5-6 and TRBJ2-1; 8 bases line up with TRBD2. The junction had 9 bases not matched to a gene; V was cut back by 1 base and J by 3 bases. CDR1 SGHDT and CDR2 YYEEEE come from the germline V gene. This CDR3 is built from 17 residues. As DNA, the CDR3 is TGTGCCAGCAGCTTGTTCTCCGCGGGGGGCTTCTACAATGAGCAGTTCTTC. Protein: CASSLFSAGGFYNEQFF.

The chain has TRBV10-1 and TRBJ2-5; no reliable D call. Germline V gene data show CDR1 as WNHNN and CDR2 as SYGVQD (reference sequence). The V end was cut by 6 bases, the J end by 5 bases, with 13 bases between. The CDR3 sequence is 13 residues long. The CDR3 is CASSQTRKETQYF. The CDR3 DNA sequence: TGCGCCAGCAGCCAAACTCGTAAGGAGACCCAGTACTTC.

This clonotype showed up many times. J is TRBJ2-6 and V is TRBV5-1; 10 nucleotides align to TRBD1. Germline CDR1 and CDR2: SGHRS and YFSETQ. The V gene end was trimmed by 2 bases and the J gene end by 2 bases; junction bases not matched to a gene: 13. The CDR3 covers 20 residues. DNA of the CDR3: TGCGCCAGCAGCTTTAGGTACCCGGGACAGGGGTTCCCTGGGGCCAACGTCCTGACTTTC. It specifies CASSFRYPGQGFPGANVLTF.

J is TRBJ1-1 and V is TRBV10-3; D gene unclear. V was pared by 10 bases and J by 1 base, with 16 bases between. Germline V gives CDR1 ENHRY, CDR2 SYGVKD. The CDR3 covers 14 residues. CDR3 nucleotide sequence: TGTGCCACGGCGGATTCCCTTGGGAACACTGAAGCTTTCTTT. Its translation: CATADSLGNTEAFF.